One sample yielded the 19 T cell receptor beta chains listed below, sequenced in a study of blood T cell repertoires in COVID-19. Some clones are missing from TCRdb's copy, which holds only in-frame ones; the method was immunoSEQ multiplex PCR. The sample yields about 160,000 clones, roughly 83% seen once. The sample comprised peripheral blood. These receptor sequences come from a woman older than 75 with active or convalescent COVID-19.

A single count supports this clone. The J gene is TRBJ2-1, the V gene TRBV27; D is perhaps TRBD2 (5 bases). CDR3 length equals 14 residues. Trimming took 6 bases from V and 5 from J, leaving 14 bases between them. Germline V gives CDR1 MNHEY, CDR2 SMNVEV (reference sequence). The chain's CDR3 is CASRAEGNNNEQFF. The CDR3 DNA sequence: TGTGCCAGCAGGGCCGAGGGAAATAACAATGAGCAGTTCTTC.

The chain combines TRBV27 with TRBJ2-2, with TRBD1 identical over 9 bases. V shed 6 bases and J 6 bases; nucleotides not matched to a gene: 8. Germline V lookup: CDR1 MNHEY, CDR2 SMNVEV (reference sequence). The CDR3 extends over 15 amino acids. CDR3 bases: TGTGCCAGCAGAAGGACAGGGGAGGGATCCGGGGAGCTGTTTTTT. Its protein is CASRRTGEGSGELFF.

This clone has only a few counts. The chain employs TRBV7-9 and TRBJ1-3; D not certain. V was clipped by 7 bases and J by 0 bases, with 13 bases between them. In germline, CDR1 is SEHNR, CDR2 FQNEAQ (reference sequence). This CDR3 comprises 15 residues. The CDR3 loop reads CASTSFPSSGNTIYF. CDR3 nucleotide sequence: TGTGCCAGCACCTCATTCCCGAGCTCTGGAAACACCATATATTTT.

This clone was observed a few times. V usage is TRBV7-9 and J usage is TRBJ1-6; a weak D match, TRBD1 (5 bases). Germline-derived CDR1 and CDR2 are SEHNR and FQNEAQ (reference sequence). The V gene lost 2 bases and the J gene lost 6 bases, with 8 bases spanning the gap. The CDR3 totals 14 residues. CDR3 region: CASSLMQGNSPLHF. In DNA form, the CDR3 reads TGTGCCAGCAGCTTAATGCAGGGTAATTCACCCCTCCACTTT.

This chain joins TRBV9 and TRBJ2-1; D is perhaps TRBD2 (6 bases). This CDR3 comprises 15 residues. V was shortened by 0 bases and J by 8 bases, with 15 bases between the two germline ends. Germline assignment: CDR1 SGDLS and CDR2 YYNGEE. CDR3 loop: CASSVVQGGIHEQFF. CDR3 DNA sequence: TGTGCCAGCAGCGTAGTTCAGGGAGGTATCCATGAGCAGTTCTTC. Looking up the rest from reference TRBV9 and TRBJ2-1 gives the full variable domain: DSGVTQTPKHLITATGQRVTLRCSPRSGDLSVYWYQQSLDQGLQFLIQYYNGEERAKGNILERFSAQQFPDLHSELNLSSLELGDSALYFCASSVVQGGIHEQFFGPGTRLTVL.

The chain recombines TRBV19 with TRBJ1-2; 10 bases match TRBD1. Germline V lookup: CDR1 LNHDA, CDR2 SQIVND (reference sequence). Trimming removed 9 bases from V and 6 bases from J; junction bases left unmatched: 16. The CDR3 sequence is 16 residues long. The CDR3 DNA reads as TGTGCCAGGGCTGCGGGGGACAGGGGCGCAATTCATGGCTACACCTTC. Its translation: CARAAGDRGAIHGYTF.

This clone was seen only a few times. The rearrangement links TRBV4-3 to TRBJ1-6; D gene unclear. Germline CDR1 and CDR2: LGHNA and YSLEER. V gave up 0 bases and J gave up 5 bases, with 20 bases separating them. This CDR3 is 19 amino acids long. CDR3 residues: CASSQDFPFYGRNNSPLHF. The DNA of the CDR3 is TGCGCCAGCAGCCAAGATTTTCCCTTTTACGGTAGAAATAATTCACCCCTCCACTTT.

The chain recombines TRBV12-3 or TRBV12-4 with TRBJ2-2; D is ambiguous. The CDR3 contains 10 residues. Trimming pared 3 bases from V and 11 bases from J, leaving 4 bases between. CDR3 DNA sequence: TGTGCCAGCAGTTTTATAGAGCTGTTTTTT. Its translation is CASSFIELFF.

The V gene is TRBV5-1, the J gene TRBJ1-6; 8 positions agree with TRBD1. CDR1 and CDR2 (germline): SGHRS, YFSETQ. V dropped 1 base and J dropped 9; count of bases not matched to a gene: 6. The CDR3 sequence is 15 residues long. The CDR3 sequence: CASSLNSGGPSPLHF. The CDR3 DNA sequence: TGCGCCAGCAGCTTGAATTCAGGGGGCCCTTCACCCCTCCACTTT.

This CDR3 is CASLNINRGETQYF. As DNA, the CDR3 is TGCGCCAGCCTCAACATCAACAGAGGGGAGACCCAGTACTTC. The chain has TRBV10-1 and TRBJ2-5; tentative D call: TRBD2 (5 bases). V lost 8 bases and J 5 bases, leaving 18 bases between the germline ends. The germline V gene has CDR1 WNHNN and CDR2 SYGVQD (reference sequence). The CDR3 sequence is 14 residues long.

This clone was seen only once. The V and J genes are TRBV9 and TRBJ2-2; D is undetermined. This CDR3 has 16 amino acids. Per germline, CDR1 SGDLS and CDR2 YYNGEE. V was cut by 4 bases and J by 1 base, with 14 bases left in between. Here the CDR3 DNA reads TGTGCCAGCAGCCATTCGGAGAAATTGAACACCGGGGAGCTGTTTTTT. This encodes CASSHSEKLNTGELFF.

Only a few counts were recorded for this clone. The rearrangement joins TRBV7-2 to TRBJ1-1, with D perhaps TRBD1 (5 bases). Germline V gives CDR1 SGHTA, CDR2 FQGNSA. The V end was cut by 5 bases, the J end by 4 bases, with 17 bases between. The CDR3 has 15 amino acids. The CDR3 region is CASSPWGPEVTEAFF. CDR3 sequence (DNA): TGTGCCAGCAGCCCGTGGGGCCCTGAGGTCACTGAAGCTTTCTTT. Supplemented by reference TRBV7-2 and TRBJ1-1, the full variable domain reads GAGVSQSPSNKVTEKGKDVELRCDPISGHTALYWYRQSLGQGLEFLIYFQGNSAPDKSGLPSDRFSAERTGGSVSTLTIQRTQQEDSAVYLCASSPWGPEVTEAFFGQGTRLTVV.

V is TRBV7-2 and J is TRBJ1-1; 7 bases line up with TRBD1. The CDR3 totals 17 residues. The germline V gene encodes CDR1 SGHTA and CDR2 FQGNSA. Trimming removed 1 base from V and 2 bases from J; junction bases left unmatched: 10. Here the CDR3 DNA reads TGTGCCAGCAGCTTAGTTCCCCCGACAGGGCTAAACACTGAAGCTTTCTTT. Protein: CASSLVPPTGLNTEAFF.

V is TRBV9 and J is TRBJ1-3, with 9 positions matching TRBD1. CDR1 and CDR2 (germline): SGDLS, YYNGEE. The CDR3 totals 14 residues. J lost 10 bases, V lost 4 bases, and 9 bases had no gene match. In DNA, the CDR3 is TGTGCCAGCAGCCTCGAGGGACAGGGCAGAACCATATATTTT. It translates to CASSLEGQGRTIYF.

The chain's CDR3 is CASIRNQGAGQPQHF. DNA for the CDR3: TGTGCCAGTATCCGTAATCAGGGGGCGGGCCAGCCCCAGCATTTT. The chain employs TRBV19 and TRBJ1-5; 8 nucleotides align to TRBD1. The CDR3 length is 15 residues. The germline CDR1 and CDR2 sequences are LNHDA and SQIVND (reference sequence). Unmatched junction bases numbered 12, after V lost 7 bases and J lost 7 bases.

The chain carries TRBV19 and TRBJ2-5; 7 positions agree with TRBD1. CDR3 size: 13 residues. The V and J ends lost 4 bases and 2 bases, in that order; junction bases with no gene match: 1. Germline V CDR1 and CDR2: LNHDA, SQIVND (reference sequence). The CDR3 loop is CASSRGQQETQYF. CDR3 DNA sequence: TGTGCCAGTAGTAGGGGACAGCAAGAGACCCAGTACTTC.

The chain employs TRBV4-1 and TRBJ2-3, with 7 bases identical to TRBD2. Unmatched junction bases numbered 16, after V lost 0 bases and J lost 4 bases. This CDR3 region has 19 residues. Per the germline V gene, CDR1 is MGHRA and CDR2 is YSYEKL. The CDR3 loop is CASSQDLGARGGGSDTQYF. CDR3 nucleotide sequence: TGCGCCAGCAGCCAAGATCTTGGGGCTAGGGGCGGGGGATCAGATACGCAGTATTTT.

The chain carries TRBV3-1 (or the pseudogene TRBV3-2) and TRBJ1-2; D remains ambiguous. The germline gives CDR1 LGHDT, CDR2 YNNKEL (reference sequence). The ends were cut back, 0 bases at V and 6 bases at J, with 11 bases in the middle. This CDR3 comprises 14 residues. The CDR3 region has the DNA TGTGCCAGCAGCCAAGAGGCAGCGACTCATGGCTACACCTTC. Translating gives CASSQEAATHGYTF.

This clone appeared a few times. The chain carries TRBV25-1 and TRBJ1-4, with 7 bases fitting TRBD1. V was clipped by 1 base and J by 0 bases; unmatched bases: 8. The CDR3 has 18 amino acids. Germline CDR1 reads MGHDK; CDR2 reads SYGVNS. CDR3 sequence reads: CASSESDRATATNEKLFF. The CDR3 DNA reads TGTGCCAGCAGTGAATCCGACAGGGCTACTGCAACTAATGAAAAACTGTTTTTT.